These T cell receptor beta chains were read from a single sample in a study of shared clonotypes between healthy human individuals. Sequencing used immunoSEQ multiplex PCR; TCRdb keeps in-frame clones, though not all of them. Here the sample spans more than 2 million clones, roughly 93% being singletons. The sample was naive CD8+ T cells from PBMCs. The receptors come from a man aged 18 to 29 in good health. Some clones in this sample may be carry-over from other donors' samples. Both conserved end residues are part of each CDR3. Each record gives: J gene, V gene, D gene, clone size, CDR3 DNA, CDR3 protein. A D gene is named only where the DNA matches it firmly. Clone sizes are given selectively: once, few, many, or a class where the clone is expanded.

TRBJ1-1 | TRBV19 | NA | NA | TGTGCCAGTAGTAACATCCGGGCTGAAGCTTTCTTT | CASSNIRAEAFF
TRBJ2-3 | TRBV6-1 | NA | NA | TGTGCCAGCAGTGAGGGTTACGGGGCAGATACGCAGTATTTT | CASSEGYGADTQYF
TRBJ2-7 | TRBV7-2 | NA | NA | TGTGCCAGCAGCTTGAGGGGACGGAACTCCTACGAGCAGTACTTC | CASSLRGRNSYEQYF
TRBJ1-2 | TRBV29-1 | NA | NA | TGCAGCGGGGGGAACGAATTCTATGGCTACACCTTC | CSGGNEFYGYTF
TRBJ1-2 | TRBV27 | NA | NA | TGTGCCAGCAGTACGCACAGGGTGGGAGGCTACACCTTC | CASSTHRVGGYTF
TRBJ2-3 | TRBV18 | TRBD1 | NA | TGTGCCAGCTCACCGCCAGGCCGACAGGGGACCAGCACAGATACGCAGTATTTT | CASSPPGRQGTSTDTQYF
TRBJ1-5 | TRBV19 | NA | NA | TGTGCCAGTAGTACCTGGGGACGCAATCAGCCCCAGCATTTT | CASSTWGRNQPQHF
TRBJ2-1 | TRBV9 | TRBD2 | once | TGTGCCAGCAGCCCCCGCCTGGCGGGAGGGCCCAATGAGCAGTTCTTC | CASSPRLAGGPNEQFF
TRBJ2-7 | TRBV19 | TRBD1 | NA | TGTGCCAGTAGTATGAAAGGGGGCAACGAGCAGTACTTC | CASSMKGGNEQYF
TRBJ2-1 | TRBV28 | TRBD2 | NA | TGTGCCAGCGGGTCTGAGCGGGAGATCGCCTACAATGAGCAGTTCTTC | CASGSEREIAYNEQFF
TRBJ1-4 | TRBV28 | TRBD1 | NA | TGTGCCAGCAGGTTTCTGACAGGGAAAAAACTGTTTTTT | CASRFLTGKKLFF
TRBJ2-7 | TRBV9 | NA | NA | TGTGCCAGCAGCGTACCCCTCTGGAATAGGATCTACGAGCAGTACTTC | CASSVPLWNRIYEQYF
TRBJ1-5 | TRBV5-3 | NA | NA | TGTGCCAGAAGCTTGAAAAGGGCTCAGCCCCAGCATTTT | CARSLKRAQPQHF
TRBJ2-7 | TRBV28 | NA | NA | TGTGCCAGCACCGGGATAGGGACCTACGAGCAGTACTTC | CASTGIGTYEQYF
TRBJ2-5 | TRBV30 | TRBD2 | NA | TGTGCCTGGAGGGGACTACCCATGGGGGAGACCCAGTACTTC | CAWRGLPMGETQYF
TRBJ1-2 | TRBV7-9 | TRBD1 | few | TGTGCCAGCAGCCTTATTGGACAGGGGAGCGGCTACACCTTC | CASSLIGQGSGYTF
TRBJ2-1 | TRBV19 | NA | NA | TGTGCCAGTAGTATTCAGGATGAGCAGTTCTTC | CASSIQDEQFF